This TCR beta chain stems from a study of cytomegalovirus exposure and HLA in healthy donors. Points from the study as a whole: Later findings reportedly placed an Asian-associated ancestry cluster below the roughly 670-donor mean for N-insertions.

Trimming left V 0 bases short and J 2 bases short, with 9 bases between. CDR1 SGHRS and CDR2 YFSETQ come from the germline V gene. The CDR3 extends over 14 amino acids. It was with 60 Vbeta and 13 Jbeta primers that the PCR ran. Assay used: immunoSEQ multiplex PCR; TCRdb lists only in-frame clones, some missing. Among approximately 200,000 clones listed, about four fifths were seen once. Concerning this clone itself: Antigen unknown.

Sequenced material: PBMCs. This chain links TRBV5-1 with TRBJ2-7; D is undetermined. The clonotype was recovered from a girl aged 10 to 17 in good health and CMV-seropositive. DNA for the CDR3: TGCGCCAGCAGCTTGGGCGTGACTGCCTACGAGCAGTACTTC. Translating it yields CASSLGVTAYEQYF.